A single sample is the source of the 21 T cell receptor beta chains below, sequenced in a study of blood T cells in healthy people across ages. A second PCR, run for roughly 7 to 11 cycles, used a sample-barcoded 5' primer plus a J-beta primer mix. A single record per CDR3 protein comes from TCRdb applying MiXCR to the 5' RACE reads. The data contain roughly 860,000 distinct CDR3 sequences, 60% to 80% of them singletons. The sample taken for sequencing was blood. These receptors were obtained from a man between 25 and 39 years old in good health.

V is TRBV4-3 and J is TRBJ2-7; no firm D call. Germline CDR1 LGHNA, CDR2 YSLEER. CDR3 length: 15 residues. V was trimmed by 0 bases and J by 1 base, leaving 10 bases between them. Here the CDR3 DNA reads TGCGCCAGCAGCCAAGATTGGGTCCTGTCCTACGAGCAGTACTTC. Protein product: CASSQDWVLSYEQYF.

V is TRBV3-1 and J is TRBJ1-2; 7 nucleotides align to TRBD1. This CDR3 is 15 amino acids long. After removal of 4 bases from V and 5 bases from J, the junction contained 10 bases not matched to a gene. Germline lookup yields CDR1 LGHDT and CDR2 YNNKEL (reference sequence). CDR3 amino acids: CASSRRDSAFYGYTF. The CDR3 nucleotides are TGTGCCAGCAGCCGGCGGGACAGTGCTTTTTATGGCTACACCTTC.

This clonotype was detected only a few times. V gene TRBV12-3 or TRBV12-4 combines with J gene TRBJ2-1; D ambiguous. V shed 2 bases and J shed 0 bases, with 8 bases lying between them. The CDR3 spans 15 residues. This CDR3 is CASSLLSDSYNEQFF. CDR3 coding DNA: TGTGCCAGCAGTTTATTGTCCGACTCCTACAATGAGCAGTTCTTC.

J is TRBJ2-7 and V is TRBV12-3 or TRBV12-4; D is possibly TRBD1 or TRBD2 (6 bases each). The CDR3 is 12 residues long. The V end lost 6 bases, the J end lost 12 bases, and 18 bases lay between the germline ends. The CDR3 spells CASSKGGDIRYF. Here the CDR3 DNA reads TGTGCCAGCAGCAAAGGAGGGGACATACGGTACTTC.

The table lists this clonotype with a few counts. V is TRBV29-1 and J is TRBJ2-7; 9 bases agree with TRBD1. There are 14 residues in the CDR3. V was clipped by 1 base and J by 5 bases; unmatched bases: 6. Looked up from germline, CDR1 is SQVTM and CDR2 is ANQGSEA. The chain's CDR3 is CSVEGTGEMNEQYF. As DNA, the CDR3 is TGCAGCGTTGAAGGGACAGGGGAGATGAACGAGCAGTACTTC.

V is TRBV20-1 and J is TRBJ2-3; TRBD2 matches 11 bases. Germline CDR1 is DFQATT and CDR2 is SNEGSKA (reference sequence). The CDR3 is 15 amino acids. J gave up 3 bases and V 5 bases, and 7 bases lay outside the gene matches. The CDR3 loop reads CSAHELAGETDTQYF. In nucleotides, the CDR3 is TGCAGTGCTCATGAACTAGCGGGGGAAACAGATACGCAGTATTTT.

The rearrangement joins TRBV4-3 to TRBJ1-5; no reliable D call. Germline values: CDR1 LGHNA, CDR2 YSLEER. The CDR3 runs 14 residues. V lost 3 bases and J lost 9, with 15 bases in between. This CDR3 is CASSQGRVESPQHF. CDR3 bases: TGCGCCAGCAGCCAGGGTAGGGTGGAGTCGCCCCAGCATTTT.

The rearrangement joins TRBV7-8 to TRBJ2-1, with D uncertain. The CDR3 has 15 amino acids. Germline assignment: CDR1 SGHVS and CDR2 FQNEAQ. V dropped 6 bases and J dropped 5 bases, with 17 bases sitting between them. CDR3 DNA: TGTGCCAGCAGGCCTTCCTTGGATGGGAACAATGAGCAGTTCTTC. Translated: CASRPSLDGNNEQFF.

Of note for this clonotype: A junction boundary mismatches the germline segment, possibly from a read error. The chain combines TRBV7-8 with TRBJ2-1; D gene unclear. CDR1 and CDR2 from the germline V gene are SGHVS and FQNEAQ. This CDR3 region has 12 residues. CDR3 protein: CAISSSRNEQFF. In DNA form, the CDR3 reads TGTGCCATCAGCTCCTCTCGGAATGAGCAGTTCTTC. Full variable domain (outside the CDR3, taken from reference TRBV7-8 and TRBJ2-1): GAGVSQSPRYKVAKRGQDVALRCDPISGHVSLFWYQQALGQGPEFLTYFQNEAQLDKSGLPSDRFFAERPEGSVSTLKIQRTQQEDSAVYLCAISSSRNEQFFGPGTRLTVL.

The rearrangement links TRBV10-3 to TRBJ1-2; a weak D match, TRBD1 (6 bases). Germline lookup yields CDR1 ENHRY and CDR2 SYGVKD. The CDR3 has 16 residues. Trimming pared 5 bases from V and 10 bases from J, leaving 26 bases between. This CDR3 reads CAISSSTEGGRGDYTF. In DNA form, the CDR3 reads TGTGCCATCAGTTCTTCAACTGAGGGGGGGCGCGGTGACTACACCTTC.

CDR3 residues: CASSAGPGQGQETQYF. CDR3 DNA: TGCGCCAGCAGCGCTGGCCCTGGACAGGGCCAAGAGACCCAGTACTTC. The chain recombines TRBV5-1 with TRBJ2-5; 8 bases agree with TRBD1. Germline loops: CDR1 SGHRS, CDR2 YFSETQ. The CDR3 consists of 16 residues. V was clipped by 4 bases and J by 1 base; unmatched bases: 9. Full variable domain (rest looked up from reference TRBV5-1 and TRBJ2-5): KAGVTQTPRYLIKTRGQQVTLSCSPISGHRSVSWYQQTPGQGLQFLFEYFSETQRNKGNFPGRFSGRQFSNSRSEMNVSTLELGDSALYLCASSAGPGQGQETQYFGPGTRLLVL.

This chain links TRBV27 with TRBJ2-5; D may match TRBD1 or TRBD2 (5 bases each). The CDR3 length is 13 residues. V lost 4 bases and J 11 bases, leaving 17 bases between the germline ends. Germline assignment: CDR1 MNHEY and CDR2 SMNVEV (reference sequence). The DNA for the CDR3 is TGTGCCAGCAGTTCCCCCGGGACGAGCGTGCAGTACTTC. Its protein is CASSSPGTSVQYF.

The J gene is TRBJ1-2, the V gene TRBV21-1; the table's D call, TRBD1, has no DNA check behind it. TRBV21-1 is classified as a pseudogene. The CDR3 extends over 19 amino acids. CDR3 coding DNA: TGTGCCAGCAGCAAACCCAGCCAACCCGAACAGGGGCCGAACTATGGCTACACCTTC. The encoded protein is CASSKPSQPEQGPNYGYTF.

CDR3 sequence: CASSSPSHSNEKLFF. CDR3 coding DNA: TGTGCCAGCAGTTCCCCCTCGCATTCTAATGAAAAACTGTTTTTT. This chain connects TRBV12-3 or TRBV12-4 to TRBJ1-4; no reliable D call. The V end lost 4 bases, the J end lost 3 bases, and 12 bases lay between the germline ends. The CDR3 has 15 residues.

The rearrangement joins TRBV2 to TRBJ2-1, with 8 bases lining up with TRBD1. J gave up 4 bases and V 3 bases, and 11 bases lay outside the gene matches. CDR1 is SNHLY, CDR2 FYNNEI, per germline. This CDR3 has 17 residues. CDR3 region: CASSEYATGALYNEQFF. As DNA, the CDR3 is TGTGCCAGCAGTGAGTATGCGACAGGGGCCTTATACAATGAGCAGTTCTTC.

The chain links TRBV3-1 to TRBJ1-2; possibly TRBD1 for D (5 bases). V was pared by 0 bases and J by 4 bases, with 9 bases between. In germline, CDR1 is LGHDT, CDR2 YNNKEL (reference sequence). The CDR3 is 14 amino acids. The CDR3 region is CASSQDPGRYGYTF. CDR3 nucleotide sequence: TGTGCCAGCAGCCAAGATCCGGGACGCTATGGCTACACCTTC.

This clonotype has ten or more counts. The chain employs TRBV12-3 or TRBV12-4 and TRBJ1-5; no firm D call. The CDR3 extends over 13 amino acids. Deletions cut 3 bases from V and 7 bases from J, with 10 bases between. The CDR3 loop is CASSLNGGQPQHF. CDR3 nucleotides: TGTGCCAGCAGTTTGAATGGCGGCCAGCCCCAGCATTTT.

The V call is TRBV7-9, the J call TRBJ1-1; D unclear. Trimming took off 9 bases at V and 1 base at J, with 9 bases between the two ends. CDR3 length equals 12 residues. The germline V gene encodes CDR1 SEHNR and CDR2 FQNEAQ (reference sequence). The CDR3 DNA sequence: TGTGCCAGTGAGTCTCAGAACACTGAAGCTTTCTTT. It codes for CASESQNTEAFF.

This clonotype was counted only a few times. One junction end does not reproduce the germline sequence, and a read error may be involved. The chain uses TRBV14 and TRBJ2-2; TRBD2 is a possible D gene (6 bases). There are 14 residues in the CDR3. Looked up from germline, CDR1 is SGHDN and CDR2 is FVKESK. The CDR3 coding sequence is TGTGCCAGCAGCGGGACTGCGAACACCGGGGGGCTGTTTTTT. This sequence encodes CASSGTANTGGLFF.

The CDR3 DNA reads TGCGCCAGCAGCTTCCTAGCGGGGGTCGAACTGAATGAGCAGTTCTTC. Protein sequence: CASSFLAGVELNEQFF. The chain has TRBV5-1 and TRBJ2-1; TRBD2 aligns across 10 bases. Germline V lookup: CDR1 SGHRS, CDR2 YFSETQ. The CDR3 contains 16 residues. After removal of 2 bases from V and 7 bases from J, the junction contained 9 bases not matched to a gene.

The chain joins TRBV29-1 to TRBJ2-7, with D perhaps matching TRBD2 (5 bases). V was pared by 0 bases and J by 10 bases, with 10 bases between. In germline, CDR1 is SQVTM, CDR2 ANQGSEA. The CDR3 loop spans 11 amino acids. The CDR3: CSVEEVRGQYF. As DNA, the CDR3 is TGCAGCGTTGAAGAGGTACGGGGACAGTACTTC.